The clone carrying this TCR beta chain showed up just once. The data were produced by immunoSEQ multiplex PCR, yet TCRdb's version contains in-frame clones alone and is incomplete. The table shows almost 65,000 clones, with roughly 80% occurring only once. The CDR3 length is 16 residues. V gave up 5 bases and J gave up 4 bases; unmatched junction bases: 12. CDR1 is SGHDT and CDR2 is YYEEEE in the germline V gene. This entry is derived from a study of OX40 agonist ivuxolimab in advanced cancers. The receptor was derived from an adult with an advanced solid tumor such as melanoma, head and neck, liver or kidney cancer. This chain links TRBV5-6 with TRBJ2-3; 8 nucleotides match TRBD2. The source was CD4+ or CD8+ T cells sorted from blood, collected in a trial of the OX40 agonist ivuxolimab. The CDR3, as DNA: TGTGCCAGCAGATTAAGTTCCAAGCGGGAGCCAGATACGCAGTATTTT. Its protein product is CASRLSSKREPDTQYF.